This is a list of T cell receptor beta chains from one sample in a study of regulatory T cells in long-lasting Graves disease. TCRdb processed the multiplex PCR reads anew with MiXCR; each CDR3 protein has one entry. The table shows about 430,000 distinct CDR3 sequences, with roughly 21% occurring only once. This material consisted of peripheral blood mononuclear cells (PBMCs), taken when the disease was refractory, from a patient treated with antithyroid drugs. The receptors come from a female donor with Graves disease. Both conserved end residues are part of each CDR3. Each record gives: clone size, D gene, J gene, V gene, CDR3 length, CDR3 DNA, CDR3 protein. The D gene is left open where the match is weak. Rows give clone size only sometimes, using once, few, many, or a class for an expanded clone.

clone size: many; D gene: TRBD2; J gene: TRBJ2-5; V gene: TRBV9; CDR3 length: 15; CDR3 DNA: TGTGCCAGCAGCGCGGACGGGGGGTTTATGGAGACCCAGTACTTC; CDR3 protein: CASSADGGFMETQYF
clone size: many; D gene: -; J gene: TRBJ2-7; V gene: TRBV28; CDR3 length: 12; CDR3 DNA: TGTGCCAGCAGGACAGACTCCTACGAGCAGTACTTC; CDR3 protein: CASRTDSYEQYF
clone size: -; D gene: TRBD1; J gene: TRBJ1-5; V gene: TRBV12-3/TRBV12-4; CDR3 length: 14; CDR3 DNA: TGTGCCAGCAGCAGGGGACAGGACAATCAGCCCCAGCATTTT; CDR3 protein: CASSRGQDNQPQHF
clone size: once; D gene: -; J gene: TRBJ2-3; V gene: TRBV20-1; CDR3 length: 13; CDR3 DNA: TGCAGTAGTATGAGCGGTAGCACAGATACGCAGTATTTT; CDR3 protein: CSSMSGSTDTQYF
clone size: many; D gene: -; J gene: TRBJ2-7; V gene: TRBV28; CDR3 length: 14; CDR3 DNA: TGTGCCAGCAGTTTGGACGTCGGGGCCTACGAGCAGTACTTC; CDR3 protein: CASSLDVGAYEQYF
clone size: -; D gene: -; J gene: TRBJ2-1; V gene: TRBV28; CDR3 length: 15; CDR3 DNA: TGTGCCAGCAGTTTTAGACAGGACTTCTACAATGAGCAGTCCTTC; CDR3 protein: CASSFRQDFYNEQSF
clone size: -; D gene: TRBD1; J gene: TRBJ2-7; V gene: TRBV28; CDR3 length: 17; CDR3 DNA: TGTGCCAGCAGTTTTCCCCGGGGCAGGGGGTTTAGGAACGAGCAGTACTTC; CDR3 protein: CASSFPRGRGFRNEQYF
clone size: many; D gene: -; J gene: TRBJ2-5; V gene: TRBV27; CDR3 length: 18; CDR3 DNA: TGTGCCAGCAGTTCCTATATCAGGACGGACGCAATCCAAGAGACCCAGTACTTC; CDR3 protein: CASSSYIRTDAIQETQYF
clone size: -; D gene: -; J gene: TRBJ2-7; V gene: TRBV3-1; CDR3 length: 15; CDR3 DNA: TGTGCCAGCAGCCAAGATCTAGGGGGGGACTACGAGCAGTACTTC; CDR3 protein: CASSQDLGGDYEQYF
clone size: -; D gene: -; J gene: TRBJ2-7; V gene: TRBV6-4; CDR3 length: 12; CDR3 DNA: TGTGCCAGCAGTGACCCCTCAGGCCAGCAGTACTTC; CDR3 protein: CASSDPSGQQYF
clone size: many; D gene: TRBD1; J gene: TRBJ1-2; V gene: TRBV5-5; CDR3 length: 14; CDR3 DNA: TGTGCCAGCAGTTATCCAGGGGGCGGCGGTGGCTACACCTTC; CDR3 protein: CASSYPGGGGGYTF
clone size: few; D gene: -; J gene: TRBJ1-1; V gene: TRBV5-1; CDR3 length: 16; CDR3 DNA: TGCGCCAGCAGAAACAGCGGAGGGGGGGCGAACACTGAAGCTTTCTTT; CDR3 protein: CASRNSGGGANTEAFF
clone size: -; D gene: TRBD2; J gene: TRBJ2-3; V gene: TRBV25-1; CDR3 length: 14; CDR3 DNA: TGTGCCAGCAAATCTAGCGGGAGTACAGATACGCAGTATTTT; CDR3 protein: CASKSSGSTDTQYF
clone size: -; D gene: TRBD2; J gene: TRBJ2-7; V gene: TRBV20-1; CDR3 length: 14; CDR3 DNA: TGCAGTGCTAGAACCTCCGGGACTAGAAACGAGCAGTACTTC; CDR3 protein: CSARTSGTRNEQYF
clone size: -; D gene: -; J gene: TRBJ2-7; V gene: TRBV6-1; CDR3 length: 15; CDR3 DNA: TGTGCCAGCAGTCAGGGACACCCCAGCTCCTACGAGCAGTACTTC; CDR3 protein: CASSQGHPSSYEQYF
clone size: few; D gene: TRBD1; J gene: TRBJ1-2; V gene: TRBV20-1; CDR3 length: 14; CDR3 DNA: TGCAGTGCTAGAGATGACAGGGTTGGCTATGGCTACACCTTC; CDR3 protein: CSARDDRVGYGYTF
clone size: -; D gene: TRBD1; J gene: TRBJ1-1; V gene: TRBV19; CDR3 length: 14; CDR3 DNA: TGTGCCAGTAGTAGCCAGGGGGGAGCCTTTGAAGCTTTCTTT; CDR3 protein: CASSSQGGAFEAFF
clone size: -; D gene: TRBD1; J gene: TRBJ2-7; V gene: TRBV7-9; CDR3 length: 15; CDR3 DNA: TGTGCCAGCAGCTTTGGACAGGGACCAACCTACGAGCAGTACTTC; CDR3 protein: CASSFGQGPTYEQYF
clone size: many; D gene: -; J gene: TRBJ2-3; V gene: TRBV12-5; CDR3 length: 14; CDR3 DNA: TGTGCTAGTGGTTTGGTAAGGTGGACAGATACGCAGTATTTT; CDR3 protein: CASGLVRWTDTQYF
clone size: -; D gene: -; J gene: TRBJ1-5; V gene: TRBV7-7; CDR3 length: 12; CDR3 DNA: TGTGCTAGCAGCGATTCAGGTCCCACCCAGCATTTT; CDR3 protein: CASSDSGPTQHF
clone size: few; D gene: -; J gene: TRBJ2-7; V gene: TRBV5-1; CDR3 length: 14; CDR3 DNA: TGCGCCAGCAGCTGGGTTGACGGATCCTACGAGCAGTACTTC; CDR3 protein: CASSWVDGSYEQYF
clone size: many; D gene: -; J gene: TRBJ2-7; V gene: TRBV12-3/TRBV12-4; CDR3 length: 13; CDR3 DNA: TGTGCCAGCACCAATCGGACAGCGTATGTGCAGTACTTC; CDR3 protein: CASTNRTAYVQYF
clone size: few; D gene: -; J gene: TRBJ2-7; V gene: TRBV28; CDR3 length: 16; CDR3 DNA: TGTGCCAGCAGTTCGCCCGGGACGGTGAGCTCCTACGAGCAGTACTTC; CDR3 protein: CASSSPGTVSSYEQYF
clone size: many; D gene: -; J gene: TRBJ2-7; V gene: TRBV27; CDR3 length: 13; CDR3 DNA: TGTGCCAGCAGTTTCGGGACAAACTACGAGCAGTACTTC; CDR3 protein: CASSFGTNYEQYF
clone size: many; D gene: -; J gene: TRBJ1-2; V gene: TRBV12-3/TRBV12-4; CDR3 length: 13; CDR3 DNA: TGTGCCAGCAGCCCCCAGGGAAACCGCGGCTACACCTTC; CDR3 protein: CASSPQGNRGYTF
clone size: many; D gene: -; J gene: TRBJ1-5; V gene: TRBV6-1; CDR3 length: 14; CDR3 DNA: TGTGCCAGTTCAGAGTCGATGGGCAATCAGCCCCAGCATTTT; CDR3 protein: CASSESMGNQPQHF
clone size: -; D gene: -; J gene: TRBJ2-1; V gene: TRBV5-1; CDR3 length: 15; CDR3 DNA: TGCGCCAGCAGCTTGGAACTAATAACCTACAATGAGCAGTTCTTC; CDR3 protein: CASSLELITYNEQFF
clone size: many; D gene: -; J gene: TRBJ1-4; V gene: TRBV18; CDR3 length: 11; CDR3 DNA: TGTGCCAGCAGCCCTGGTGAAAAACTGTTTTTT; CDR3 protein: CASSPGEKLFF